The 20 T cell receptor beta chains presented below share a single source sample, sequenced in a study of shared clonotypes between healthy human individuals. TCRdb keeps only in-frame clones here, not all; method: immunoSEQ multiplex PCR. The repertoire includes about a million clones, 60% to 85% of them detected once, and 0.89% sits in the top ten. Sequenced sample: memory CD4+ T cells from PBMCs. Subset defined: CD45RA-negative fraction. These receptors originate from a man aged 18 to 29 in good health. Some clones in this sample may be carry-over from other donors' samples.

This rearrangement joins TRBV18 to TRBJ2-5; D possibly corresponds to TRBD2 (6 bases). Trimming took 4 bases from V and 0 from J, leaving 6 bases between them. This CDR3 is built from 13 residues. Per the germline V gene, CDR1 is KGHSH and CDR2 is LQKENI. CDR3 protein: CASSRGDQETQYF. The CDR3 nucleotides are TGTGCCAGCTCACGGGGGGACCAAGAGACCCAGTACTTC.

This clone was counted a few times. Other DNA sequences in this sample translate to the same CDR3. The CDR3 bases are TGCAGTGCTACTAGCGGCTACGAGCAGTACTTC. It yields the protein CSATSGYEQYF. V and J are TRBV20-1 and TRBJ2-7; 7 bases are a match to TRBD2. The V and J ends lost 4 bases and 3 bases, in that order; junction bases with no gene match: 0. Germline V gene sequence: CDR1 DFQATT, CDR2 SNEGSKA (reference sequence). The CDR3 covers 11 residues.

The chain has TRBV6-5 and TRBJ2-5, with D maybe TRBD1 (6 bases). The CDR3 totals 16 residues. The V gene's germline CDR1 is MNHEY and CDR2 SVGAGI. V lost 2 bases, J lost 2 bases, and 15 bases lay in between. The CDR3 spells CASSYEQGSWQETQYF. The CDR3 coding sequence is TGTGCCAGCAGTTACGAGCAGGGGAGTTGGCAAGAGACCCAGTACTTC.

This chain uses TRBV29-1 with TRBJ2-1; a weak D match, TRBD1 (5 bases). Germline lookup yields CDR1 SQVTM and CDR2 ANQGSEA. Trimming took off 5 bases at V and 6 bases at J, with 17 bases between the two ends. The CDR3 is made up of 14 amino acids. CDR3 in amino acids: CSVLLGRVINEQFF. The CDR3 DNA is TGCAGCGTTTTGTTAGGCAGGGTAATCAATGAGCAGTTCTTC.

This clone has a single count. The chain carries TRBV25-1 and TRBJ1-4; no clear D. The V end was cut by 5 bases, the J end by 10 bases, with 14 bases between. Germline CDR1 reads MGHDK; CDR2 reads SYGVNS. The CDR3 has 13 amino acids. CDR3 bases: TGTGCCAGCAGTTCTACCGGGCCGCGAAAACTGTTTTTT. It encodes CASSSTGPRKLFF. The full variable domain, its missing parts supplied by reference TRBV25-1 and TRBJ1-4, is EADIYQTPRYLVIGTGKKITLECSQTMGHDKMYWYQQDPGMELHLIHYSYGVNSTEKGDLSSESTVSRIRTEHFPLTLESARPSHTSQYLCASSSTGPRKLFFGSGTQLSVL.

This clone appeared a few times. The chain joins TRBV4-1 to TRBJ2-2; 14 nucleotides align to TRBD2. Germline V gene sequence: CDR1 MGHRA, CDR2 YSYEKL. The CDR3 contains 18 residues. Trimming removed 3 bases from V and 7 bases from J; junction bases left unmatched: 10. CDR3 amino acids: CASSQGGLAGVRGGELFF. In DNA form, the CDR3 reads TGCGCCAGCAGCCAGGGGGGACTAGCGGGAGTCAGGGGCGGGGAGCTGTTTTTT.

This clone was seen a few times. This chain connects TRBV28 to TRBJ2-1; D unclear. The germline V gene has CDR1 MDHEN and CDR2 SYDVKM. V lost 11 bases, J lost 6 bases, and 17 bases lay in between. The CDR3 runs to 13 residues. The CDR3 loop is CAVVGSRVNEQFF. CDR3 in DNA: TGTGCCGTTGTGGGGTCAAGGGTCAATGAGCAGTTCTTC.

This clone occurred a few times. The genes are TRBV27 and TRBJ1-2; tentatively, D is TRBD1 (6 bases). V was trimmed by 2 bases and J by 8 bases, leaving 18 bases between them. Germline loops: CDR1 MNHEY, CDR2 SMNVEV (reference sequence). The CDR3 length is 15 residues. CDR3: CASSLAYQQGRGYTF. The CDR3 coding sequence is TGTGCCAGCAGTTTAGCCTATCAACAGGGACGCGGCTACACCTTC.

This clone was found a few times. The chain couples TRBV28 to TRBJ1-2; TRBD1 agrees at 11 bases. The ends lost 6 bases at V and 8 bases at J; junction bases unmatched: 8. CDR3 length: 14 residues. Germline CDR1 and CDR2: MDHEN and SYDVKM. The chain's CDR3 is CASRTQRDRGGYTF. CDR3 nucleotide sequence: TGTGCCAGCAGAACCCAACGGGACAGGGGGGGCTACACCTTC.

This clone was recorded a few times. J is TRBJ1-2 and V is TRBV6-5, with a possible D match to TRBD1 (5 bases). CDR3 length: 15 amino acids. Germline V gene lookup returns CDR1 MNHEY and CDR2 SVGAGI. V lost 0 bases to trimming and J lost 4 bases, with 12 bases between them. CDR3 amino acids: CASSYSTGASYGYTF. The CDR3 bases are TGTGCCAGCAGTTACTCGACCGGGGCCAGCTATGGCTACACCTTC.

Note on this clone: A read error is possible here, since a much larger clone lies one base away. The same CDR3 can be traced to other DNA sequences in this sample. The chain is built from TRBV14 and TRBJ1-1; D call uncertain. V lost 0 bases and J 1 base, leaving 3 bases between the germline ends. In germline, CDR1 is SGHDN, CDR2 FVKESK. There are 13 residues in the CDR3. CDR3 sequence: CASSQDRNTEAFF. The CDR3 DNA follows: TGTGCCAGCAGCCAAGACAGGAACACTGAAGCTTTCTTT.

The CDR3 spells CASGKGSYNEQFF. As DNA, the CDR3 is TGTGCCAGCGGGAAGGGTTCCTACAATGAGCAGTTCTTC. The chain joins TRBV6-6 to TRBJ2-1, with D unresolved. The germline gives CDR1 MNHNY, CDR2 SVGAGI (reference sequence). This CDR3 is built from 13 residues. V shed 8 bases and J shed 1 base, with 9 bases lying between them.

A single count supports this clone. The chain joins TRBV6-6 to TRBJ1-2; D unresolved. This CDR3 region has 15 residues. The germline V and J ends were trimmed by 6 bases and 4 bases, with 18 bases remaining between them. Germline CDR1 MNHNY, CDR2 SVGAGI (reference sequence). CDR3 coding DNA: TGTGCCAGCAGCACTTTCTCCCCCTTCCTCTATGGCTACACCTTC. As protein: CASSTFSPFLYGYTF.

This chain uses TRBV7-6 with TRBJ2-1; D is undetermined. CDR1 is SGHVS and CDR2 is FNYEAQ in the germline V gene. V was clipped by 5 bases and J by 15 bases, with 17 bases between them. CDR3 length: 12 residues. CDR3 sequence (DNA): TGTGCCAGCAGCCCCGATACCTTAGTTCCGTTCTTC. As protein: CASSPDTLVPFF. Using reference TRBV7-6 and TRBJ2-1 for the parts outside the CDR3, the full variable domain is GAGVSQSPRYKVTKRGQDVALRCDPISGHVSLYWYRQALGQGPEFLTYFNYEAQQDKSGLPNDRFSAERPEGSISTLTIQRTEQRDSAMYRCASSPDTLVPFFGPGTRLTVL.

V gene TRBV19 combines with J gene TRBJ1-4, with D possibly TRBD1 on 6 matching bases. Per the germline V gene, CDR1 is LNHDA and CDR2 is SQIVND (reference sequence). V dropped 8 bases and J dropped 7 bases, with 11 bases sitting between them. The CDR3 consists of 12 residues. Here the CDR3 DNA reads TGTGCCAGTTCACAGGGAGGTGAAAAACTGTTTTTT. Residues: CASSQGGEKLFF.

The chain couples TRBV7-2 to TRBJ2-7; TRBD1 agrees at 8 bases. The J segment lost 6 bases and the V segment lost 3 bases, leaving 4 bases of the junction unmatched. The CDR3 is made up of 13 amino acids. The germline V gene encodes CDR1 SGHTA and CDR2 FQGNSA. Here the CDR3 reads CASSFADRGEQYF. In DNA, the CDR3 is TGTGCCAGCAGCTTCGCAGACAGGGGCGAGCAGTACTTC.

This clone was detected only a few times. The V call is TRBV6-5, the J call TRBJ2-3; D gene unclear. V was trimmed by 11 bases and J by 5 bases, leaving 17 bases between them. This CDR3 contains 13 residues. The germline V gene has CDR1 MNHEY and CDR2 SVGAGI. Here the CDR3 reads CAVRLGSLDTQYF. The CDR3 bases are TGTGCCGTTCGACTGGGCAGTTTAGATACGCAGTATTTT.

This clone was found once. The CDR3 sequence is CASSLRTGGTDTQYF. The CDR3 bases are TGTGCCAGCAGTCTTCGGACAGGGGGCACAGATACGCAGTATTTT. This chain joins TRBV2 and TRBJ2-3; TRBD1 matches 9 bases. The germline V gene has CDR1 SNHLY and CDR2 FYNNEI. V gave up 5 bases and J gave up 1 base; unmatched junction bases: 4. The CDR3 has 15 amino acids.

The chain combines TRBV5-1 with TRBJ1-4, with D perhaps TRBD1 (5 bases). The CDR3 is made up of 14 amino acids. The germline V and J ends were trimmed by 4 bases and 5 bases, with 12 bases remaining between them. Germline V gives CDR1 SGHRS, CDR2 YFSETQ. As DNA, the CDR3 is TGCGCCAGCAGCCTGCAATGGGACAATGAAAAACTGTTTTTT. Amino acids: CASSLQWDNEKLFF.

The chain has TRBV27 and TRBJ2-3; TRBD1 matches 9 bases. The germline V gene has CDR1 MNHEY and CDR2 SMNVEV (reference sequence). The CDR3 has 16 residues. V lost 4 bases, J lost 2 bases, and 7 bases stayed unmatched. CDR3 nucleotides: TGTGCCAGCAGTTATCGGACAGGGGCCACCACAGATACGCAGTATTTT. This gives the protein CASSYRTGATTDTQYF.